The entry below gives a single T cell receptor (beta chain) sequence along with its context. The antigen remains unidentified. The CDR3 length is 15 residues. The V gene's germline CDR1 is SGHTA and CDR2 FQGNSA. Trimming left V 3 bases short and J 4 bases short, with 15 bases between. The PCR had 60 Vbeta and 13 Jbeta primers. Some clones are missing from TCRdb's copy, which holds only in-frame ones; the method was immunoSEQ multiplex PCR. The data show around 88,000 clones, over 75% seen once. This record comes from a study of cytomegalovirus exposure and HLA in healthy donors. Looking at the study overall: Of about 400 genotyped donors, roughly 80% clustered with self-reported Caucasian donors.

Study-wide results and caveats: Later analysis demonstrated an association between a missense DCLRE1C variant and TCR beta V- and J-gene trimming. What a later analysis reportedly showed was that an Asian-associated ancestry cluster had fewer N-insertions than the approximately 700-donor mean.

This chain links TRBV7-2 with TRBJ2-5; possible D gene TRBD2, 6 bases. This receptor was obtained from a man in his fifties or sixties in good health and CMV-seropositive. Material for sequencing was PBMCs. The CDR3 here is CASSFPLTSRETQYF. The CDR3 nucleotides are TGTGCCAGCAGCTTCCCTTTGACTAGTAGAGAGACCCAGTACTTC.